The 8 T cell receptor beta chains given below trace back to one sample, sequenced in a study of spatial heterogeneity in lung cancer (dated 2019 in TCRdb). Library preparation used 5' RACE. Sequencer: NextSeq 500. Through fastp at Q25 and MiXCR, TCRdb rebuilt clones from the public reads, retaining in-frame beta chains. Each CDR3 protein gets just one entry, which takes the most common genes and DNA from the rows behind it. This sample has about 17,000 distinct CDR3 sequences in its table, and 20% to 25% of those were observed once. Around 19% of the sample is taken by the ten largest. The sample's time point label, decoded: sample taken at primary tumor resection. Whole RNA extracted from tumor and nontumor lung tissue, or from cryopreserved PBMC samples, was used for TCR sequencing without cell sorting. Sequenced material: PBMCs, taken at surgery. These receptor sequences come from a female donor with early-stage non-small cell lung cancer.

This rearrangement joins TRBV7-3 to TRBJ2-2; D is unclear. Germline CDR1 SGHTA, CDR2 FQGTGA. V lost 4 bases and J lost 2, with 5 bases in between. This CDR3 contains 13 residues. The CDR3 coding sequence is TGTGCCAGCAGCTCGCTTAACACCGGGGAGCTGTTTTTT. It specifies CASSSLNTGELFF.

This clonotype came up a few times. The V gene is TRBV29-1, the J gene TRBJ2-7; the match to TRBD1 covers 7 bases. CDR1 is SQVTM, CDR2 ANQGSEA, per germline. The length of the CDR3 is 13 residues. Trimming at V came to 8 bases and at J to 4 bases, leaving 11 bases not matched to a gene. The CDR3 nucleotides are TGCAGCATCGTCGGGACAGCGCGATACGAGCAGTACTTC. This encodes CSIVGTARYEQYF.

In this sample, this clonotype turned up once. This chain links TRBV20-1 with TRBJ2-3; D unresolved. The V and J ends lost 1 base and 5 bases respectively, with 16 bases between them. The CDR3 runs 15 residues. Germline lookup yields CDR1 DFQATT and CDR2 SNEGSKA (reference sequence). The CDR3 loop reads CSARGRGSTLDTQYF. The CDR3 DNA reads as TGCAGTGCTAGAGGACGCGGCAGCACCTTAGATACGCAGTATTTT.

This chain joins TRBV29-1 and TRBJ2-7; 7 bases are a match to TRBD1. Germline lookup yields CDR1 SQVTM and CDR2 ANQGSEA. Unmatched junction bases numbered 6, after V lost 6 bases and J lost 4 bases. The CDR3 totals 12 residues. This chain's CDR3 is CSVLSGGYEQYF. Here the CDR3 DNA reads TGCAGCGTCCTCTCAGGGGGTTACGAGCAGTACTTC.

The sample holds many counts of this clonotype. J is TRBJ2-1 and V is TRBV5-1; no clear D gene. The germline gives CDR1 SGHRS, CDR2 YFSETQ. There are 19 residues in the CDR3. The germline V and J ends were trimmed by 1 base and 0 bases, with 20 bases remaining between them. This CDR3 reads CASSLRPNLSPSSYNEQFF. CDR3 bases: TGCGCCAGCAGCTTGCGTCCGAACCTTAGCCCCAGCTCCTACAATGAGCAGTTCTTC. Full variable domain (missing parts from reference TRBV5-1 and TRBJ2-1): KAGVTQTPRYLIKTRGQQVTLSCSPISGHRSVSWYQQTPGQGLQFLFEYFSETQRNKGNFPGRFSGRQFSNSRSEMNVSTLELGDSALYLCASSLRPNLSPSSYNEQFFGPGTRLTVL.

This clonotype was detected many times. The chain carries TRBV12-3 or TRBV12-4 and TRBJ1-2; 11 positions match TRBD1. V lost 2 bases and J lost 8; bases outside the gene matches: 4. CDR3 length: 14 residues. The CDR3 is CASSLRDRGEGYTF. In DNA, the CDR3 is TGTGCCAGCAGTTTAAGGGACAGGGGGGAGGGCTACACCTTC.

There are many counts of this clonotype. The chain joins TRBV7-2 to TRBJ2-7; 9 bases match TRBD1. This CDR3 has 15 residues. Germline CDR1 and CDR2: SGHTA and FQGNSA. Trimming took 5 bases from V and 2 from J; bases not matched to a gene: 7. This CDR3 is CASSLWGQGPYEQYF. CDR3 sequence (DNA): TGTGCCAGCAGCCTCTGGGGACAGGGCCCCTACGAGCAGTACTTC.

This clonotype counts as medium-sized (0.01 to 0.1%). The chain links TRBV11-2 to TRBJ2-5; D gene ambiguous. CDR3 size: 15 residues. Germline lookup yields CDR1 SGHAT and CDR2 FQNNGV. V shed 2 bases and J shed 4 bases, with 14 bases lying between them. The CDR3 here is CASSLLARRGETQYF. The CDR3 region has the DNA TGTGCCAGCAGCTTACTCGCCCGAAGAGGAGAGACCCAGTACTTC.